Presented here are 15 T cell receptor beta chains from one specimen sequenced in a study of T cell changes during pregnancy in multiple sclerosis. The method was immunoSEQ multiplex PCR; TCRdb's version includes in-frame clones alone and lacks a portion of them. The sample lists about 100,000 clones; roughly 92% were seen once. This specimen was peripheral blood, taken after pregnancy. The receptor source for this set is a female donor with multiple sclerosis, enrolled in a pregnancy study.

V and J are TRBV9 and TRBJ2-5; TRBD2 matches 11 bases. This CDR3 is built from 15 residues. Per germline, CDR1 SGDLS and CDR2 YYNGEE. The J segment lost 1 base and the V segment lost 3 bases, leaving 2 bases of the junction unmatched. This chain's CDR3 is CASSASGRIQETQYF. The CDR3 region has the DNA TGTGCCAGCAGCGCTAGCGGGAGGATCCAAGAGACCCAGTACTTC.

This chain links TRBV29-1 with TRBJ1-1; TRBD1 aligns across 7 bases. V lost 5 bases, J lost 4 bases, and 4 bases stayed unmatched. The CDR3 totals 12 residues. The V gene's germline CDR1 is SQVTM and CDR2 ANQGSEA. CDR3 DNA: TGCAGCGTTCTGACAGGGTTCACTGAAGCTTTCTTT. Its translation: CSVLTGFTEAFF.

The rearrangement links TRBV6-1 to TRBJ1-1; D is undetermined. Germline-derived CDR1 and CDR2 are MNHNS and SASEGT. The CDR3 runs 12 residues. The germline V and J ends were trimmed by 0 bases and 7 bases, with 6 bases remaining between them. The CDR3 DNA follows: TGTGCCAGCAGTGAAGCGGGCCTTGAAGCTTTCTTT. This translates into CASSEAGLEAFF.

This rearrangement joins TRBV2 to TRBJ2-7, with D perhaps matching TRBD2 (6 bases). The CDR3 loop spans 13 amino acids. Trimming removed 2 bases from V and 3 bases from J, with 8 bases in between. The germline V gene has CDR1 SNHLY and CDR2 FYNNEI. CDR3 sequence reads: CASSENGSYEQYF. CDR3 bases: TGTGCCAGCAGTGAAAACGGGAGCTACGAGCAGTACTTC.

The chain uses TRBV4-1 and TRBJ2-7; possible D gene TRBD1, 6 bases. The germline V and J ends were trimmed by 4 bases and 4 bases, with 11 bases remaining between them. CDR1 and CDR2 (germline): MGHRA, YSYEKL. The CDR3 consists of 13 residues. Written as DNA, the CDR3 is TGCGCCAGCAGCCCATCAACAGGGTACGAGCAGTACTTC. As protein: CASSPSTGYEQYF.

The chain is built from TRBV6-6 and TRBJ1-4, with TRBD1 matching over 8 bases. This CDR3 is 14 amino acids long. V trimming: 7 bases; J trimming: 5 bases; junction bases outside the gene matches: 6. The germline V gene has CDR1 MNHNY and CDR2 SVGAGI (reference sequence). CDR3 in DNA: TGTGCCAGCACCTTACAGGGGGGGAATGAAAAACTGTTTTTT. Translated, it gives CASTLQGGNEKLFF.

CDR3 sequence: CASSPVRGPYTEAFF. The CDR3 coding sequence is TGTGCCAGCTCACCAGTCAGGGGGCCCTACACTGAAGCTTTCTTT. The chain carries TRBV18 and TRBJ1-1; TRBD1 matches 8 bases. Per germline, CDR1 KGHSH and CDR2 LQKENI. The CDR3 is made up of 15 amino acids. J gave up 3 bases and V 2 bases, and 5 bases lay outside the gene matches.

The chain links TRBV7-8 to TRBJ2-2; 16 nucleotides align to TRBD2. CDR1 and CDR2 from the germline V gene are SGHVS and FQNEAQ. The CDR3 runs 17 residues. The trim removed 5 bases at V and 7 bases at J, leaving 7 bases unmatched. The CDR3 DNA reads TGTGCCAGCAGCCCCGGGACTAGCGGGAGGGCCGTCGGGGAGCTGTTTTTT. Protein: CASSPGTSGRAVGELFF.

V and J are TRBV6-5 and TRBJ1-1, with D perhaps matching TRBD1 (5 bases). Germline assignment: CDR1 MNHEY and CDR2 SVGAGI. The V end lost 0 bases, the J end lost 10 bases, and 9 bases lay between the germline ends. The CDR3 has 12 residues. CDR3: CASSYSGGTAFF. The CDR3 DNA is TGTGCCAGCAGTTACTCGGGGGGGACAGCTTTCTTT.

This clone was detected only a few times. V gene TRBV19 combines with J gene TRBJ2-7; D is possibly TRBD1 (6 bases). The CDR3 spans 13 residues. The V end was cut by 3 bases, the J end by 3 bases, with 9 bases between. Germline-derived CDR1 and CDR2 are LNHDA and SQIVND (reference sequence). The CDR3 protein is CASSINRDYEQYF. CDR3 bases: TGTGCCAGTAGTATCAACAGGGACTACGAGCAGTACTTC.

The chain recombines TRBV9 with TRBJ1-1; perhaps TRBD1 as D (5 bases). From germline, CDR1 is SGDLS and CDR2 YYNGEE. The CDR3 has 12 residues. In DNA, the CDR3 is TGTGCTACGGGGGGGTTGTACACTGAAGCTTTCTTT. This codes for CATGGLYTEAFF.

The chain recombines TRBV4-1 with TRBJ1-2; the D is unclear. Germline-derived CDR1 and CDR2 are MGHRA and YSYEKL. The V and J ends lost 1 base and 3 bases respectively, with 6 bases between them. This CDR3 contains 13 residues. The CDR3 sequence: CASSQVRYYGYTF. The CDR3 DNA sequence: TGCGCCAGCAGCCAAGTCAGATACTATGGCTACACCTTC.

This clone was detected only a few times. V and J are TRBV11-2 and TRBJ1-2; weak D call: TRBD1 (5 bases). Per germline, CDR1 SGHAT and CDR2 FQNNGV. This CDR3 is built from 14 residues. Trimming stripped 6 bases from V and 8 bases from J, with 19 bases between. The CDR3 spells CASSFDSSSVGYTF. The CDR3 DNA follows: TGTGCCAGCAGTTTCGACAGCTCCTCCGTAGGCTACACCTTC.

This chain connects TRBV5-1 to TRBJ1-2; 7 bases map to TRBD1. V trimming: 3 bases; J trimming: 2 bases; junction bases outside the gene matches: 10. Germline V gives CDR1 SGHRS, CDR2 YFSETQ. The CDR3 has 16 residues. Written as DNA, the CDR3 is TGCGCCAGCAGCTCCCGGGACAGTCCGAAGAACTATGGCTACACCTTC. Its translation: CASSSRDSPKNYGYTF.

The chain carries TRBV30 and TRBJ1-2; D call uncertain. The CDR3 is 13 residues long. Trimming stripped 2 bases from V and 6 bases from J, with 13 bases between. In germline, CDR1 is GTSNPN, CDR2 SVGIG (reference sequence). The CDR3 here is CAWSSGSGDGYTF. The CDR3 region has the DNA TGTGCCTGGAGTTCTGGTTCCGGGGATGGCTACACCTTC.